Detailed here is one T cell receptor beta chain. This record belongs to a study of cytomegalovirus exposure and HLA in healthy donors. This PCR relied on a set of 60 Vbeta primers and 13 Jbeta primers. Profiled with immunoSEQ multiplex PCR; TCRdb holds only in-frame clones, not every one. This table holds 130,000 to 150,000 clones, approximately 79% found once. The CDR3 has 15 amino acids. V lost 7 bases to trimming and J lost 4 bases; unmatched junction nucleotides: 11. Germline CDR1 SGHRS, CDR2 YFSETQ. The sequence was obtained from a woman between 40 and 55 years old in good health and CMV-seropositive. The sequenced sample was PBMCs. This sequence joins TRBV5-1 and TRBJ2-5; 9 bases are shared with TRBD2. The CDR3, as DNA: TGCGCCAGCTTAGCAAGCGGGGGGAGCGGAGAGACCCAGTACTTC. It translates to CASLASGGSGETQYF.